This record covers a single T cell receptor (beta chain). This record belongs to a study of T cell responses to AZD1222 COVID-19 vaccine. Sequencing used immunoSEQ multiplex PCR; TCRdb keeps in-frame clones, though not all of them. Among around 120,000 clones, about 93% were seen once, and the ten largest hold around 5.1%. The input for sequencing was peripheral blood, taken 28 days after the second AZD1222 dose. The clonotype was recovered from an adult who received the AZD1222 COVID-19 vaccine.

In DNA form, the CDR3 reads TGTGCCAGCTCAGGGGACGAAGAAAAACTGTTTTTT. Translating gives CASSGDEEKLFF. This chain joins TRBV18 and TRBJ1-4, with a tentative D call TRBD1 (5 bases). Per the germline V gene, CDR1 is KGHSH and CDR2 is LQKENI. This CDR3 contains 12 residues. The V end lost 5 bases, the J end lost 8 bases, and 9 bases lay between the germline ends.